This is a list of T cell receptor beta chains from one sample in a study of OX40 agonist ivuxolimab in advanced cancers. Sequenced by immunoSEQ multiplex PCR; TCRdb stores in-frame clones only, minus some. This table has more than 50,000 clones, approximately 79% appearing once. The specimen was CD4+ or CD8+ T cells sorted from blood, collected in a trial of the OX40 agonist ivuxolimab. The receptors originated from an adult with an advanced solid tumor such as melanoma, head and neck, liver or kidney cancer. CDR3s include the opening cysteine and the closing phenylalanine or tryptophan. The D gene is left open where the match is weak. A clone size is listed for some rows: how often the clone was seen (once, few, many), or a class if it is expanded.

TRBV30,once,TRBJ2-1,TRBD2,13,CAWRTSGYNEQFF,TGTGCCTGGAGGACTAGCGGATACAATGAGCAGTTCTTC
TRBV5-1,once,TRBJ2-1,TRBD1,14,CASSLGQGMGEQFF,TGCGCCAGCAGCTTGGGACAGGGGATGGGGGAGCAGTTCTTC
TRBV6-4,few,TRBJ2-3,-,15,CASSEFGLPTDTQYF,TGTGCCAGCAGTGAATTCGGACTCCCGACAGATACGCAGTATTTT
TRBV5-1,-,TRBJ2-1,TRBD1,16,CASSVRTGGAYNEQFF,TGCGCCAGCAGCGTACGGACAGGGGGCGCGTACAATGAGCAGTTCTTC
TRBV7-2,-,TRBJ1-1,-,14,CASSLGHRNTEAFF,TGTGCCAGCAGCTTGGGACACCGGAACACTGAAGCTTTCTTT
TRBV7-9,-,TRBJ1-1,-,15,CASSLGGAMNTEAFF,TGTGCCAGCAGCTTGGGGGGAGCAATGAACACTGAAGCTTTCTTT
TRBV19,-,TRBJ1-3,TRBD1,15,CASTQNRGSGNTIYF,TGTGCCAGTACTCAGAACAGGGGCTCTGGAAACACCATATATTTT
TRBV7-8,-,TRBJ2-1,-,14,CASSWAGGVDEQFF,TGTGCCAGCAGCTGGGCCGGCGGCGTTGATGAGCAGTTCTTC
TRBV12-5,-,TRBJ1-1,TRBD1,15,CASGKGQGGNTEAFF,TGTGCTAGTGGCAAAGGACAGGGGGGAAACACTGAAGCTTTCTTT
TRBV14,-,TRBJ1-2,-,13,CASSQSRAYGYTF,TGTGCCAGCAGCCAGTCCAGGGCCTATGGCTACACCTTC
TRBV6-6,-,TRBJ1-3,-,12,CASSYKGNTIYF,TGTGCCAGCAGTTACAAGGGAAACACCATATATTTT
TRBV25-1,-,TRBJ1-6,-,18,CASSDRARLGSDTSPLHF,TGTGCCAGCAGTGATCGGGCACGGTTGGGTTCGGATACTTCACCCCTCCACTTT
TRBV6-6,-,TRBJ2-1,TRBD2,16,CASSYVSGGTYNEQFF,TGTGCCAGCAGTTACGTTAGCGGGGGGACGTACAATGAGCAGTTCTTC
TRBV19,few,TRBJ1-5,TRBD1,16,CASSMRGQGGNQPQHF,TGTGCCAGTAGTATGCGAGGACAGGGGGGAAATCAGCCCCAGCATTTT
TRBV4-1,-,TRBJ2-7,-,15,CASSQDPQGADEQYF,TGCGCCAGCAGCCAAGACCCCCAGGGCGCCGACGAGCAGTACTTC
TRBV7-8,-,TRBJ2-7,-,13,CASSLPTSYEQYF,TGTGCCAGCAGCTTACCCACCTCCTACGAGCAGTACTTC
TRBV6-5,-,TRBJ1-3,-,15,CATQRGQNPGNTIYF,TGTGCCACCCAGCGGGGGCAGAACCCTGGAAACACCATATATTTT
TRBV18,-,TRBJ2-7,-,14,CASSPQGGGYEQYF,TGTGCCAGCTCACCTCAGGGGGGGGGATACGAGCAGTACTTC
TRBV9,once,TRBJ2-3,-,16,CASSVWGAGHADTQYF,TGTGCCAGCAGCGTATGGGGGGCCGGGCACGCAGATACGCAGTATTTT
TRBV27,-,TRBJ1-3,-,15,CASRRDTNSGNTIYF,TGTGCCAGCAGGCGGGACACCAACTCTGGAAACACCATATATTTT
TRBV6-1,few,TRBJ1-1,-,14,CASKEGSTNTEAFF,TGTGCCAGCAAGGAGGGCAGCACAAACACTGAAGCTTTCTTT
TRBV11-3,-,TRBJ2-1,TRBD1,12,CASSSTGDEQFF,TGTGCCAGCAGCTCGACAGGGGATGAGCAGTTCTTC
TRBV28,-,TRBJ1-1,TRBD1,13,CASRGDRLTEAFF,TGTGCCAGCAGGGGGGACAGGTTAACTGAAGCTTTCTTT
TRBV5-8,-,TRBJ2-5,TRBD2,15,CASSSELAGLETQYF,TGTGCCAGCAGCTCCGAACTAGCGGGGTTGGAGACCCAGTACTTC
TRBV5-1,few,TRBJ1-4,TRBD1,15,CASSLMQGAEEKLFF,TGCGCCAGCAGCTTAATGCAGGGGGCTGAGGAAAAACTGTTTTTT
TRBV11-2,once,TRBJ2-1,-,11,CASSYGGEQFF,TGTGCCAGCAGCTATGGGGGGGAGCAGTTCTTC
TRBV11-2,-,TRBJ2-2,TRBD2,17,CASSLDWRLAGTGELFF,TGTGCCAGCAGCTTAGATTGGAGGCTAGCGGGCACCGGGGAGCTGTTTTTT
TRBV30,-,TRBJ1-5,TRBD1,13,CAWDRDSNQPQHF,TGTGCCTGGGACAGGGATAGCAATCAGCCCCAGCATTTT
TRBV5-1,-,TRBJ1-3,-,14,CASSLQDSGNTIYF,TGCGCCAGCAGCTTACAGGACTCTGGAAACACCATATATTTT
TRBV4-3,-,TRBJ1-6,-,15,CASSQEGEGHSPLHF,TGCGCCAGCAGCCAAGAAGGGGAAGGACATTCACCCCTCCACTTT
TRBV5-1,once,TRBJ1-5,TRBD1,19,CASNRDRGLPGLFNQPQHF,TGCGCCAGCAACCGGGACAGGGGGCTACCTGGTTTATTTAATCAGCCCCAGCATTTT
TRBV18,-,TRBJ1-4,-,16,CASSPTSPGAGEKLFF,TGTGCCAGCTCACCGACATCTCCGGGGGCAGGGGAAAAACTGTTTTTT